What follows are 10 T cell receptor beta chains derived from one specimen sequenced in a study of identical twins' blood T cells. TCRdb recomputed calls from the 5' RACE reads with MiXCR, one row per CDR3 protein. Counted here are around 380,000 distinct CDR3 sequences, about 28% occurring once; the ten biggest clones make up 5.5% to 7%. Sequencing used PBMCs. The source of these receptors is a woman aged 18 to 55 in good health.

The genes are TRBV6-5 and TRBJ1-6, with 8 bases matching TRBD1. This CDR3 comprises 16 residues. CDR1 and CDR2 (germline): MNHEY, SVGAGI. Trimming at V came to 4 bases and at J to 7 bases, leaving 9 bases not matched to a gene. CDR3 bases: TGTGCCAGCAGTTTACGCCGGGACAGGAGCAATTCACCCCTCCACTTT. Translating it yields CASSLRRDRSNSPLHF.

This clonotype showed up just a few times. The chain is built from TRBV20-1 and TRBJ2-1; the match to TRBD2 covers 10 bases. The CDR3 contains 14 residues. J gave up 6 bases and V 4 bases, and 6 bases lay outside the gene matches. Germline lookup yields CDR1 DFQATT and CDR2 SNEGSKA (reference sequence). The CDR3 DNA follows: TGCAGTGCTAAGAAGCGGGGGGGCCCCAATGAGCAGTTCTTC. Its translation: CSAKKRGGPNEQFF.

This clonotype showed up just a few times. J is TRBJ2-7 and V is TRBV6-2 or TRBV6-3; D unclear. The germline gives CDR1 MNHEY, CDR2 SVGEGT. The V and J ends lost 6 bases and 3 bases respectively, with 18 bases between them. The CDR3 runs 15 residues. CDR3 amino acids: CASSEASTLRYEQYF. The CDR3 DNA sequence: TGTGCCAGCAGCGAGGCGTCTACCCTACGCTACGAGCAGTACTTC.

This clonotype was counted ten times or more. The chain has TRBV4-1 and TRBJ1-2; 7 bases fit TRBD1. Trimming took 0 bases from V and 1 from J; bases not matched to a gene: 5. Germline V gives CDR1 MGHRA, CDR2 YSYEKL. This CDR3 spans 16 amino acids. Written as DNA, the CDR3 is TGCGCCAGCAGCCAAGATATTGGACAGGTTAACTATGGCTACACCTTC. It yields the protein CASSQDIGQVNYGYTF.

The V and J genes are TRBV20-1 and TRBJ1-1, with a weak D call TRBD1 (5 bases). Trimming pared 1 base from V and 11 bases from J, leaving 26 bases between. Germline V CDR1 and CDR2: DFQATT, SNEGSKA (reference sequence). The CDR3 runs to 16 residues. Written as DNA, the CDR3 is TGCAGTGCTAGAGTACCCCGGCTCGGGGACCGTATAGGGGCTTTCTTT. This gives the protein CSARVPRLGDRIGAFF.

This clonotype has at least ten counts. CDR3 region: CSVDRTENTEAFF. The CDR3 bases are TGCAGCGTTGATAGGACAGAGAACACTGAAGCTTTCTTT. This chain joins TRBV29-1 and TRBJ1-1, with a possible D match to TRBD1 (6 bases). CDR3 length equals 13 residues. Trimming pared 3 bases from V and 1 base from J, leaving 9 bases between. Per germline, CDR1 SQVTM and CDR2 ANQGSEA.

The chain links TRBV9 to TRBJ1-5, with D perhaps matching TRBD1 (5 bases). The CDR3 has 15 residues. Per the germline V gene, CDR1 is SGDLS and CDR2 is YYNGEE. V lost 3 bases and J lost 3, with 13 bases in between. CDR3: CASSAQGGYNQPQHF. In DNA, the CDR3 is TGTGCCAGCAGCGCTCAGGGAGGGTACAATCAGCCCCAGCATTTT.

This clonotype was counted only a few times. The chain joins TRBV19 to TRBJ1-2; no reliable D call. Trimming left V 6 bases short and J 8 bases short, with 19 bases between. The CDR3 extends over 14 amino acids. Germline V gene sequence: CDR1 LNHDA, CDR2 SQIVND (reference sequence). In nucleotides, the CDR3 is TGTGCCAGTAGCCCGAAATCCTCTACGTCCGGCTACACCTTC. This gives the protein CASSPKSSTSGYTF.

V gene TRBV28 combines with J gene TRBJ2-7; D is unresolved. The germline V gene has CDR1 MDHEN and CDR2 SYDVKM. Trimming stripped 6 bases from V and 3 bases from J, with 9 bases between. The CDR3 spans 12 residues. The chain's CDR3 is CASSHQRYEQYF. The DNA for the CDR3 is TGTGCCAGCAGCCATCAGCGCTACGAGCAGTACTTC. The whole variable domain, remainder taken from reference TRBV28 and TRBJ2-7, is DVKVTQSSRYLVKRTGEKVFLECVQDMDHENMFWYRQDPGLGLRLIYFSYDVKMKEKGDIPEGYSVSREKKERFSLILESASTNQTSMYLCASSHQRYEQYFGPGTRLTVT.

The V and J genes are TRBV20-1 and TRBJ2-7; possibly TRBD1 or TRBD2 for D (5 bases each). CDR3 length: 13 amino acids. Germline V gives CDR1 DFQATT, CDR2 SNEGSKA (reference sequence). The V end lost 7 bases, the J end lost 0 bases, and 13 bases lay between the germline ends. The CDR3 sequence is CSVGTASSYEQYF. DNA for the CDR3: TGCAGTGTCGGGACGGCTAGCTCCTACGAGCAGTACTTC.